The 2 T cell receptor beta chains below all came from one sample that was sequenced in a study of T cell responses to AZD1222 COVID-19 vaccine. Generated by immunoSEQ multiplex PCR, the TCRdb table keeps only in-frame clones and is missing some. The sample has under 200,000 clones, about nine tenths seen once. The sample consisted of peripheral blood, taken on day 0 of AZD1222 vaccination. The source of these receptors is an adult in good health.

The V call is TRBV30, the J call TRBJ2-2; 7 bases match TRBD1. J gave up 6 bases and V 1 base, and 5 bases lay outside the gene matches. The CDR3 is 14 amino acids. Germline values: CDR1 GTSNPN, CDR2 SVGIG (reference sequence). The CDR3 protein is CAWSGPTGSGELFF. DNA of the CDR3: TGTGCCTGGAGTGGCCCGACAGGGTCCGGGGAGCTGTTTTTT.

This chain uses TRBV5-5 with TRBJ2-1; D gene ambiguous. V dropped 0 bases and J dropped 9 bases, with 13 bases sitting between them. The CDR3 totals 14 residues. The germline CDR1 and CDR2 sequences are SGHKS and YYEKEE (reference sequence). The CDR3 bases are TGTGCCAGCAGCTTGGATATTGGAGTCCGTGAGCAGTTCTTC. It codes for CASSLDIGVREQFF.